These 10 T cell receptor beta chains were sequenced from one sample in a study of blood T cell repertoires in COVID-19. The assay was immunoSEQ multiplex PCR, and TCRdb's table has in-frame clones only and misses some. The sample yields roughly 500,000 clones, around 89% seen once. The material sequenced was PBMCs or T cells enriched from blood (not recorded which). The receptor source for this set is a woman aged 40-49 years who had recovered from COVID-19.

V usage is TRBV12-3 or TRBV12-4 and J usage is TRBJ1-2, with TRBD1 matching over 8 bases. The CDR3 is made up of 13 amino acids. The trim removed 6 bases at V and 6 bases at J, leaving 6 bases unmatched. CDR3 in amino acids: CASRPDRGHGYTF. CDR3 DNA: TGTGCCAGCAGACCCGACAGGGGCCATGGCTACACCTTC.

The chain couples TRBV29-1 to TRBJ2-3; 12 bases fit TRBD1. Trimming removed 8 bases from V and 5 bases from J; junction bases left unmatched: 8. There are 14 residues in the CDR3. Germline V CDR1 and CDR2: SQVTM, ANQGSEA. The CDR3 sequence: CSTGTGGFQDTQYF. The DNA for the CDR3 is TGCAGCACGGGGACAGGGGGCTTTCAAGATACGCAGTATTTT.

The gene calls are TRBV24-1 and TRBJ1-2; D gene unclear. Germline lookup yields CDR1 KGHDR and CDR2 SFDVKD. The CDR3 covers 12 residues. The V end lost 1 base, the J end lost 8 bases, and 7 bases lay between the germline ends. CDR3 sequence: CATSDFGEGYTF. The DNA for the CDR3 is TGTGCCACCAGTGATTTCGGGGAAGGCTACACCTTC.

The chain employs TRBV5-1 and TRBJ2-6; the D is unclear. V was cut by 0 bases and J by 0 bases, with 7 bases left in between. Germline lookup yields CDR1 SGHRS and CDR2 YFSETQ. This CDR3 has 16 amino acids. CDR3 protein: CASSLASGSGANVLTF. The CDR3 nucleotides are TGCGCCAGCAGCTTGGCCTCAGGCTCTGGGGCCAACGTCCTGACTTTC.

This clone was observed once. The V and J genes are TRBV7-2 and TRBJ2-1, with 8 bases identical to TRBD2. The trim removed 5 bases at V and 3 bases at J, leaving 6 bases unmatched. This CDR3 has 15 amino acids. The V gene's germline CDR1 is SGHTA and CDR2 FQGNSA. CDR3 DNA sequence: TGTGCCAGCAGCCCGTATAGCGGGATCTACAATGAGCAGTTCTTC. Amino acids: CASSPYSGIYNEQFF.

This clone appeared a single time. The CDR3 sequence is CASSLARDRGQWNTEAFF. The CDR3 bases are TGTGCCAGCAGCTTAGCGCGAGACAGGGGGCAGTGGAACACTGAAGCTTTCTTT. The chain carries TRBV7-8 and TRBJ1-1; 10 bases are shared with TRBD1. Germline V CDR1 and CDR2: SGHVS, FQNEAQ. This CDR3 comprises 18 residues. V lost 0 bases and J lost 1; bases outside the gene matches: 8.

The gene calls are TRBV7-9 and TRBJ1-2; D uncertain. Per germline, CDR1 SEHNR and CDR2 FQNEAQ (reference sequence). Trimming pared 2 bases from V and 0 bases from J, leaving 10 bases between. The CDR3 length is 15 residues. CDR3 in amino acids: CASSLKGGANYGYTF. CDR3 nucleotides: TGTGCCAGCAGCTTAAAAGGAGGAGCTAACTATGGCTACACCTTC.

The chain is built from TRBV5-4 and TRBJ1-1; 9 bases fit TRBD1. This CDR3 region has 16 residues. The V gene end was trimmed by 5 bases and the J gene end by 5 bases; junction bases not matched to a gene: 13. Germline V gene sequence: CDR1 SGHNT, CDR2 YYREEE (reference sequence). The CDR3 is CASSFPGTGRNTEAFF. CDR3 DNA sequence: TGTGCCAGCAGTTTTCCCGGGACAGGGAGGAATACTGAAGCTTTCTTT.

The chain carries TRBV5-6 and TRBJ1-1; D is possibly TRBD1 (5 bases). Germline V CDR1 and CDR2: SGHDT, YYEEEE. Trimming stripped 1 base from V and 5 bases from J, with 12 bases between. This CDR3 contains 14 residues. CDR3 region: CASSLWGTGTEAFF. In DNA, the CDR3 is TGTGCCAGCAGCTTGTGGGGCACTGGGACTGAAGCTTTCTTT.

The chain is built from TRBV4-2 and TRBJ1-5; 7 bases match TRBD1. Germline V gene data show CDR1 as LGHNA and CDR2 as YNFKEQ. The J segment lost 9 bases and the V segment lost 1 base, leaving 9 bases of the junction unmatched. This CDR3 is 15 amino acids long. CDR3 sequence (DNA): TGTGCCAGCAGCCAAGCCGGACAGGTAGAATCGCCCCAGCATTTT. Protein: CASSQAGQVESPQHF.